This entry lists 8 T cell receptor beta chains sequenced from one sample in a study of blood T cell repertoires in COVID-19. Measured with immunoSEQ multiplex PCR; TCRdb has only the in-frame clones, and not every one. Of 9,500 or so clones listed, roughly nine tenths are singletons. Sample: peripheral blood. The receptors come from a human donor in a cohort sampled during active COVID-19.

V is TRBV2 and J is TRBJ1-2; D remains unclear. CDR1 and CDR2 (germline): SNHLY, FYNNEI. V lost 5 bases to trimming and J lost 8 bases, with 12 bases between them. The CDR3 is 12 residues long. The CDR3 DNA sequence: TGTGCCAGCAGTTCAGACTCGCCCGGCTACACCTTC. Translation gives CASSSDSPGYTF.

In DNA form, the CDR3 reads TGTGCCAGCAGCTTATCTAGCGGGGGGCGGGTGGACAATGAGCAGTTCTTC. Translating it yields CASSLSSGGRVDNEQFF. The J gene is TRBJ2-1, the V gene TRBV7-2, with 11 nucleotides matching TRBD2. The V gene end was trimmed by 2 bases and the J gene end by 5 bases; junction bases not matched to a gene: 8. Germline-derived CDR1 and CDR2 are SGHTA and FQGNSA. The CDR3 sequence is 17 residues long.

The chain is built from TRBV20-1 and TRBJ2-1; D possibly corresponds to TRBD2 (5 bases). Germline lookup yields CDR1 DFQATT and CDR2 SNEGSKA (reference sequence). The CDR3 spans 11 residues. The V and J ends lost 6 bases and 10 bases respectively, with 13 bases between them. The CDR3 loop is CSAPRTVEQFF. Here the CDR3 DNA reads TGCAGTGCCCCCCGGACTGTGGAGCAGTTCTTC.

V usage is TRBV6-5 and J usage is TRBJ1-2, with 9 bases identical to TRBD1. The CDR3 runs 14 residues. V lost 5 bases, J lost 4 bases, and 5 bases stayed unmatched. Germline-derived CDR1 and CDR2 are MNHEY and SVGAGI. The CDR3 nucleotides are TGTGCCAGCAGTAACAGGGGGCGCGGCTATGGCTACACCTTC. Translated, it gives CASSNRGRGYGYTF.

Only a few counts were recorded for this clone. The gene calls are TRBV5-1 and TRBJ1-5; the D gene is possibly TRBD1 (5 bases). There are 18 residues in the CDR3. Germline V gives CDR1 SGHRS, CDR2 YFSETQ. The V end was cut by 7 bases, the J end by 6 bases, with 29 bases between. CDR3 DNA: TGCGCCAGCCTCCTCTCGGGCCTAACGGGGGACGTAGGTCAGCCCCAGCATTTT. As protein: CASLLSGLTGDVGQPQHF.

The chain joins TRBV15 to TRBJ2-7; TRBD2 matches 7 bases. CDR1 and CDR2 from the germline V gene are LNHNV and YYDKDF (reference sequence). This CDR3 contains 13 residues. J was trimmed by 7 bases and V by 0 bases; bases with no gene match: 3. This chain's CDR3 is CATSRDREGEQYF. In DNA, the CDR3 is TGTGCCACCAGCAGAGACAGGGAGGGAGAGCAGTACTTC.

The chain combines TRBV6-6 with TRBJ1-6, with 8 bases aligning to TRBD1. The CDR3 runs 14 residues. CDR1 and CDR2 from the germline V gene are MNHNY and SVGAGI (reference sequence). J was trimmed by 7 bases and V by 5 bases; bases with no gene match: 4. The CDR3 here is CASSIQGGNSPLHF. In DNA form, the CDR3 reads TGTGCCAGCAGTATACAGGGGGGAAATTCACCCCTCCACTTT.

V and J are TRBV12-3 or TRBV12-4 and TRBJ2-7, with a weak D call TRBD1 (5 bases). The V end lost 3 bases, the J end lost 6 bases, and 12 bases lay between the germline ends. The CDR3 is 13 residues long. In DNA form, the CDR3 reads TGTGCCAGCAGTTTTCGGCAGCAGGGCGAGCAGTACTTC. Translation: CASSFRQQGEQYF.